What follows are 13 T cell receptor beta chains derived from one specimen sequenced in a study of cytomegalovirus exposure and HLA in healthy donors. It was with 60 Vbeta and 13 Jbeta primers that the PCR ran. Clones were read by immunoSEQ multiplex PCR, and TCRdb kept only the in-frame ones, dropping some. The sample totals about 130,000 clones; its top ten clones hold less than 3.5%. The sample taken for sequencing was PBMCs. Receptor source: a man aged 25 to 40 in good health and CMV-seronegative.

CDR3: CASSLGSDPYEQYF. CDR3 sequence (DNA): TGTGCCAGCAGCTTAGGTTCAGATCCCTACGAGCAGTACTTC. This chain links TRBV11-2 with TRBJ2-7; D call uncertain. This CDR3 contains 14 residues. Germline V gene sequence: CDR1 SGHAT, CDR2 FQNNGV. The V and J ends lost 1 base and 2 bases respectively, with 9 bases between them.

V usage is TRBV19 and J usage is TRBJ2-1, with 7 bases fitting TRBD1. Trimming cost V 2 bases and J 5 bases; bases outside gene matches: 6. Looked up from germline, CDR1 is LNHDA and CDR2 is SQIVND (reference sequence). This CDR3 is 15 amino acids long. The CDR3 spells CASSINRGADNEQFF. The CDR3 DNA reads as TGTGCCAGTAGTATAAACAGGGGAGCGGACAATGAGCAGTTCTTC.

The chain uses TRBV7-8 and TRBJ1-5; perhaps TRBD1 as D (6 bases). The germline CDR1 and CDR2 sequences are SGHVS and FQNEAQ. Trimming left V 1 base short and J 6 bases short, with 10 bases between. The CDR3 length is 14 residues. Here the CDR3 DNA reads TGTGCCAGCAGCTTAGACAGGGTCGGTCAGCCCCAGCATTTT. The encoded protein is CASSLDRVGQPQHF.

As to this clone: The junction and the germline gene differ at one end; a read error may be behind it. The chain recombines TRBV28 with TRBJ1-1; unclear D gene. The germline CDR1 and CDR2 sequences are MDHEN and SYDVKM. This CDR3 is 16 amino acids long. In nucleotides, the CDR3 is TGTGCCAGTCACCCGAGTGGCGGAGAGTTGAATACTGAAGCTTTCTTT. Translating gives CASHPSGGELNTEAFF.

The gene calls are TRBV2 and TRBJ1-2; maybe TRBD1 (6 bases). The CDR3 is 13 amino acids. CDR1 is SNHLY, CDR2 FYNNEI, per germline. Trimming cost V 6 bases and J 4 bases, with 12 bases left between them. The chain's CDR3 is CASRSGEGYGYTF. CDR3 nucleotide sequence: TGTGCCAGCAGGTCAGGGGAGGGCTATGGCTACACCTTC.

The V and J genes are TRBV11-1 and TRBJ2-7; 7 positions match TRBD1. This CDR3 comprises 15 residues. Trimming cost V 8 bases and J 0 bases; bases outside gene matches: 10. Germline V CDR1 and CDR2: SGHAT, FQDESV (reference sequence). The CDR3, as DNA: TGTGCCAGCTCCCTCCAGGACAGGACCTCCTACGAGCAGTACTTC. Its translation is CASSLQDRTSYEQYF.

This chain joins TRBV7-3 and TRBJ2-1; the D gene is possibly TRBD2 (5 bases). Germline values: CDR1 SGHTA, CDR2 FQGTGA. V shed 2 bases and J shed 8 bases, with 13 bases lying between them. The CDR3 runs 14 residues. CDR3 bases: TGTGCCAGCAGCTTACTCGCGGCGGGCTATGAGCAGTTCTTC. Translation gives CASSLLAAGYEQFF.

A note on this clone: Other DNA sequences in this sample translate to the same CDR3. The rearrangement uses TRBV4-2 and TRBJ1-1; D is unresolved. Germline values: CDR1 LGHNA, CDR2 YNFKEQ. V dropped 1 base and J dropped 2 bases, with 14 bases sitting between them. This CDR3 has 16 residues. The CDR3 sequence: CASSQGPGNTNTEAFF. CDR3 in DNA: TGTGCCAGCAGCCAAGGCCCCGGGAACACTAACACTGAAGCTTTCTTT.

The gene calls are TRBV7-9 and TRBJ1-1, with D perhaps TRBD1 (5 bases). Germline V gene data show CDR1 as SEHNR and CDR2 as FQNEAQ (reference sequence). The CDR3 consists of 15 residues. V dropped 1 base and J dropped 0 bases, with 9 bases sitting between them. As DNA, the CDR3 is TGTGCCAGCAGCTTAGAGCTGGGGCTGAACACTGAAGCTTTCTTT. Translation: CASSLELGLNTEAFF.

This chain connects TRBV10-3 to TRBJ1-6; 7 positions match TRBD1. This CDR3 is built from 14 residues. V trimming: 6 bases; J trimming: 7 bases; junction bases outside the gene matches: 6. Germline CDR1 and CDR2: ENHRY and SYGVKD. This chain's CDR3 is CAIRLTGVNSPLHF. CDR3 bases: TGTGCCATCAGGCTTACAGGGGTGAATTCACCCCTCCACTTT.

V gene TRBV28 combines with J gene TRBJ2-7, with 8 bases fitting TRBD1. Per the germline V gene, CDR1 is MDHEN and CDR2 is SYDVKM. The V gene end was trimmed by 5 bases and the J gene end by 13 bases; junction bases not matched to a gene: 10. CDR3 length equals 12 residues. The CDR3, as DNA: TGTGCCAGCAGTCCGAGGACAGGGAAAGGTTACTTC. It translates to CASSPRTGKGYF.

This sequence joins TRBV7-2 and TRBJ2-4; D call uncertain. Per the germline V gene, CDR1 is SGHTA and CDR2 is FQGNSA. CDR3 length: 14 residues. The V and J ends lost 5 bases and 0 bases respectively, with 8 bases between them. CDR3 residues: CASSAELAKNIQYF. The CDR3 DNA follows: TGTGCCAGCAGCGCTGAGCTAGCCAAAAACATTCAGTACTTC.

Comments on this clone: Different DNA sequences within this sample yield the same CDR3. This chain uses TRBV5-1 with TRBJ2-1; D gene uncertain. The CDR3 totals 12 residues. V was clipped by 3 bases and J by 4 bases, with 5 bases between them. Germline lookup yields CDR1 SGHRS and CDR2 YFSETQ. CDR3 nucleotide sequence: TGCGCCAGCAGCTCCCTTTACAATGAGCAGTTCTTC. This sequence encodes CASSSLYNEQFF.